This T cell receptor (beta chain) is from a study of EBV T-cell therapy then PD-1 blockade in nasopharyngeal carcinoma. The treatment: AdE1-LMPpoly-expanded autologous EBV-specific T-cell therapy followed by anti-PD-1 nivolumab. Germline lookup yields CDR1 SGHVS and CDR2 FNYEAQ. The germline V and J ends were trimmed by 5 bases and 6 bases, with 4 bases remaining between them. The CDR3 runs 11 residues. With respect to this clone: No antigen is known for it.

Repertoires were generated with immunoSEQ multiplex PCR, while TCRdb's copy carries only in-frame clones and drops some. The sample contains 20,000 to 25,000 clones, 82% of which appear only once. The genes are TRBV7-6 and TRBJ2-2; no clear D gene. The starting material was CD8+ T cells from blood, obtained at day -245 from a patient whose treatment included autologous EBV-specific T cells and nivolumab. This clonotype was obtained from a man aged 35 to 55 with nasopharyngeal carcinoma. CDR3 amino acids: CASSGSGELFF. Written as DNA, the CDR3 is TGTGCCAGCAGCGGTTCCGGGGAGCTGTTTTTT.